The next 28 T cell receptor beta chains were all read from a single sample in a study of blood T cell repertoires in COVID-19 (dated by TCRdb to 2020 to 2022). Library generation was performed with the immunoSEQ multiplex PCR assay. TCRdb carries this immuneACCESS record with in-frame sequences only. Its versions omit some clonotypes, under half of them owing to an unresolved V gene in the studies checked, with the rest unexplained. For this sample the table gives about 70,000 clones, of which over 85% were detected only once. Together, the top ten hold approximately 1.5% of the sample. What was sequenced was peripheral blood. Receptors originate from a man in his 60s with acute or convalescent COVID-19.

The chain employs TRBV29-1 and TRBJ1-1; 8 nucleotides line up with TRBD1. The ends lost 4 bases at V and 3 bases at J; junction bases unmatched: 7. CDR1 and CDR2 from the germline V gene are SQVTM and ANQGSEA. The CDR3 runs 14 residues. CDR3 DNA: TGCAGCGTTGCGGGCAGGGGGCTCGACACTGAAGCTTTCTTT. Translation gives CSVAGRGLDTEAFF.

The V and J genes are TRBV13 and TRBJ2-7; 7 nucleotides align to TRBD1. Germline V gene lookup returns CDR1 PRHDT and CDR2 FYEKMQ (reference sequence). The CDR3 spans 14 residues. Trimming at V came to 4 bases and at J to 6 bases, leaving 9 bases not matched to a gene. The CDR3 DNA sequence: TGTGCCAGCAGCTCAAGACAGGGCCCCTCCGAGCAGTACTTC. Protein: CASSSRQGPSEQYF. The full variable domain, with the rest looked up from reference TRBV13 and TRBJ2-7, is AAGVIQSPRHLIKEKRETATLKCYPIPRHDTVYWYQQGPGQDPQFLISFYEKMQSDKGSIPDRFSAQQFSDYHSELNMSSLELGDSALYFCASSSRQGPSEQYFGPGTRLTVT.

This sequence joins TRBV5-1 and TRBJ2-1, with 11 bases fitting TRBD1. Germline loops: CDR1 SGHRS, CDR2 YFSETQ. This CDR3 contains 15 residues. J lost 7 bases, V lost 0 bases, and 3 bases had no gene match. CDR3 nucleotide sequence: TGCGCCAGCAGCTTGGCCGGGGACAGGGGGAATGAGCAGTTCTTC. It specifies CASSLAGDRGNEQFF.

The rearrangement joins TRBV5-1 to TRBJ1-1; D unclear. The V gene lost 4 bases and the J gene lost 2 bases, with 12 bases spanning the gap. Looked up from germline, CDR1 is SGHRS and CDR2 is YFSETQ. The CDR3 consists of 14 residues. The CDR3 region has the DNA TGCGCCAGCAGCCAGACAAGTTTAAACACTGAAGCTTTCTTT. Encoded protein: CASSQTSLNTEAFF.

Comments on this clone: Other DNA sequences within the sample encode an identical CDR3. The chain uses TRBV27 and TRBJ1-3; D call uncertain. V was clipped by 3 bases and J by 2 bases, with 8 bases between them. CDR3 length: 14 amino acids. Germline V gene lookup returns CDR1 MNHEY and CDR2 SMNVEV (reference sequence). CDR3 loop: CASSLGRAGNTIYF. Here the CDR3 DNA reads TGTGCCAGCAGTTTGGGGAGGGCTGGAAACACCATATATTTT.

The chain uses TRBV9 and TRBJ2-7; D perhaps matches TRBD1 (5 bases). Germline CDR1 and CDR2: SGDLS and YYNGEE. The V gene lost 0 bases and the J gene lost 1 base, with 17 bases spanning the gap. The CDR3 contains 17 residues. The CDR3 DNA follows: TGTGCCAGCAGCGTAGTTCCCACAGGTCCTCAGTCCTACGAGCAGTACTTC. This codes for CASSVVPTGPQSYEQYF.

J is TRBJ1-2 and V is TRBV6-5; D is uncertain. CDR1 is MNHEY and CDR2 is SVGAGI in the germline V gene. CDR3 size: 13 residues. V was clipped by 11 bases and J by 0 bases, with 13 bases between them. The CDR3 nucleotides read TGTGCCGCTCACCTCGACACTAACTATGGCTACACCTTC. This sequence encodes CAAHLDTNYGYTF.

The chain employs TRBV3-1 (or the pseudogene TRBV3-2) and TRBJ1-1; D may be TRBD1 (5 bases). This CDR3 is 16 amino acids long. Trimming shortened V by 1 base and J by 1 base, and 13 bases separated the two germline ends. Germline lookup yields CDR1 LGHDT and CDR2 YNNKEL (reference sequence). The CDR3 bases are TGTGCCAGCAGCCAAGGATTGGGGAGGGGGAACACTGAAGCTTTCTTT. Amino acids: CASSQGLGRGNTEAFF.

This rearrangement joins TRBV5-1 to TRBJ2-2, with D maybe TRBD2 (5 bases). V lost 0 bases and J 0 bases, leaving 9 bases between the germline ends. This CDR3 spans 16 amino acids. Germline CDR1 is SGHRS and CDR2 is YFSETQ. CDR3 region: CASSLEVGANTGELFF. CDR3 coding DNA: TGCGCCAGCAGCTTGGAGGTCGGGGCGAACACCGGGGAGCTGTTTTTT.

This chain links TRBV7-9 with TRBJ2-7, with 10 positions matching TRBD1. From germline, CDR1 is SEHNR and CDR2 FQNEAQ (reference sequence). The trim removed 1 base at V and 5 bases at J, leaving 5 bases unmatched. The CDR3 extends over 15 amino acids. CDR3 bases: TGTGCCAGCAGCTTAGGTGGGACAGGGGACGACGAGCAGTACTTC. Its translation: CASSLGGTGDDEQYF.

The V and J genes are TRBV4-1 and TRBJ1-4, with 8 bases fitting TRBD1. Trimming removed 1 base from V and 8 bases from J; junction bases left unmatched: 12. Germline CDR1 and CDR2: MGHRA and YSYEKL. This CDR3 has 17 residues. The CDR3 loop reads CASSQAPRARGLEKLFF. In nucleotides, the CDR3 is TGCGCCAGCAGCCAAGCCCCCCGGGCCAGGGGGCTGGAAAAACTGTTTTTT.

This clone appeared a single time. This chain links TRBV6-5 with TRBJ1-3; TRBD1 matches at 8 bases. J was trimmed by 4 bases and V by 4 bases; bases with no gene match: 9. The CDR3 is 16 amino acids. CDR1 MNHEY and CDR2 SVGAGI come from the germline V gene. CDR3 sequence reads: CASSWDRRSGGNTIYF. CDR3 bases: TGTGCCAGCAGTTGGGACAGGCGTAGTGGCGGAAACACCATATATTTT.

The rearrangement links TRBV15 to TRBJ1-1; weak D call: TRBD1 (6 bases). Germline V gene data show CDR1 as LNHNV and CDR2 as YYDKDF (reference sequence). This CDR3 comprises 14 residues. V was shortened by 0 bases and J by 5 bases, with 10 bases between the two germline ends. The CDR3 region is CATSRDLTGTEAFF. In DNA form, the CDR3 reads TGTGCCACCAGCAGAGACTTGACAGGAACTGAAGCTTTCTTT. The full variable domain, completed using reference TRBV15 and TRBJ1-1, is DAMVIQNPRYQVTQFGKPVTLSCSQTLNHNVMYWYQQKSSQAPKLLFHYYDKDFNNEADTPDNFQSRRPNTSFCFLDIRSPGLGDTAMYLCATSRDLTGTEAFFGQGTRLTVV.

V gene TRBV7-9 combines with J gene TRBJ2-1, with a weak D call TRBD2 (6 bases). Germline lookup yields CDR1 SEHNR and CDR2 FQNEAQ (reference sequence). The germline V and J ends were trimmed by 4 bases and 10 bases, with 11 bases remaining between them. The CDR3 covers 12 residues. As DNA, the CDR3 is TGTGCCAGCAGCTCCAAGGGAGGCGAGCAGTTCTTC. Translating it yields CASSSKGGEQFF.

The gene calls are TRBV6-5 and TRBJ2-7, with D perhaps matching TRBD1 (5 bases). V lost 3 bases and J 2 bases, leaving 11 bases between the germline ends. The CDR3 loop spans 14 amino acids. Germline V CDR1 and CDR2: MNHEY, SVGAGI. This chain's CDR3 is CASSYIQGPYEQYF. The DNA of the CDR3 is TGTGCCAGCAGTTATATCCAGGGCCCCTACGAGCAGTACTTC.

The V gene is TRBV9, the J gene TRBJ1-1; D gene ambiguous. Germline V lookup: CDR1 SGDLS, CDR2 YYNGEE. Trimming left V 4 bases short and J 4 bases short, with 14 bases between. The CDR3 sequence is 14 residues long. The chain's CDR3 is CASSPRLGSTEAFF. CDR3 DNA sequence: TGTGCCAGCAGCCCGCGACTGGGGAGCACTGAAGCTTTCTTT.

The chain links TRBV5-1 to TRBJ1-1, with 9 bases lining up with TRBD1. Per the germline V gene, CDR1 is SGHRS and CDR2 is YFSETQ. With 6 bases clipped from V and 1 base from J, the junction kept 7 bases outside the gene matches. The CDR3 length is 15 residues. The CDR3 region is CASKGTGGSNTEAFF. CDR3 coding DNA: TGCGCCAGCAAAGGAACAGGGGGCTCGAACACTGAAGCTTTCTTT.

The V gene is TRBV3-1 (or the pseudogene TRBV3-2), the J gene TRBJ1-2; D ambiguous. This CDR3 is built from 16 residues. Looked up from germline, CDR1 is LGHDT and CDR2 is YNNKEL (reference sequence). V lost 2 bases to trimming and J lost 5 bases, with 18 bases between them. The CDR3 spells CASSQFTGYQLYGYTF. For the CDR3, the DNA is TGTGCCAGCAGCCAATTCACCGGGTACCAACTATATGGCTACACCTTC.

The chain couples TRBV5-1 to TRBJ2-1, with TRBD2 matching over 9 bases. The CDR3 has 16 residues. V gave up 4 bases and J gave up 3 bases; unmatched junction bases: 8. CDR1 and CDR2 from the germline V gene are SGHRS and YFSETQ. Here the CDR3 reads CASSIVSGGLYNEQFF. CDR3 nucleotides: TGCGCCAGCAGCATAGTTAGCGGGGGCCTCTACAATGAGCAGTTCTTC.

This chain joins TRBV4-1 and TRBJ2-3; possible D gene TRBD1, 6 bases. This CDR3 is 16 amino acids long. V lost 1 base and J lost 2, with 13 bases in between. Germline V gives CDR1 MGHRA, CDR2 YSYEKL. CDR3 residues: CASSQGSQGYTDTQYF. CDR3 DNA sequence: TGCGCCAGCAGCCAAGGATCACAGGGCTACACAGATACGCAGTATTTT.

This rearrangement joins TRBV11-2 to TRBJ1-5, with 8 nucleotides matching TRBD1. From germline, CDR1 is SGHAT and CDR2 FQNNGV. V was clipped by 7 bases and J by 4 bases; unmatched bases: 12. This CDR3 contains 16 residues. CDR3 loop: CASTLLAGGQNQPQHF. In DNA, the CDR3 is TGTGCCAGCACCCTGTTGGCAGGGGGCCAAAATCAGCCCCAGCATTTT.

This clone was seen only a few times. This sequence joins TRBV19 and TRBJ1-3; no reliable D call. With 2 bases removed from V and 1 base from J, the gap between germline ends came to 6 bases. The germline CDR1 and CDR2 sequences are LNHDA and SQIVND (reference sequence). The CDR3 is made up of 14 amino acids. CDR3 residues: CASSIQTSGNTIYF. DNA for the CDR3: TGTGCCAGTAGTATACAGACATCTGGAAACACCATATATTTT. Complete variable domain (other parts from reference TRBV19 and TRBJ1-3): DGGITQSPKYLFRKEGQNVTLSCEQNLNHDAMYWYRQDPGQGLRLIYYSQIVNDFQKGDIAEGYSVSREKKESFPLTVTSAQKNPTAFYLCASSIQTSGNTIYFGEGSWLTVV.

The V and J genes are TRBV5-1 and TRBJ1-3; TRBD1 matches at 9 bases. Germline CDR1 SGHRS, CDR2 YFSETQ. V lost 4 bases to trimming and J lost 4 bases; unmatched junction nucleotides: 6. The CDR3 contains 15 residues. CDR3 protein: CASSGTGLTGNTIYF. The CDR3 DNA follows: TGCGCCAGCAGCGGGACAGGGCTAACAGGAAACACCATATATTTT.

On this clone: Compared with germline, one end of the junction differs, possibly owing to a read error. The chain is built from TRBV7-9 and TRBJ2-7, with TRBD1 identical over 8 bases. This CDR3 is built from 13 residues. Germline-derived CDR1 and CDR2 are SEHNR and FQNEAQ (reference sequence). CDR3 nucleotide sequence: TGTGCCAGCAGCCCCACCGGCGGGACAGGCTTTCACTTC. Translating it yields CASSPTGGTGFHF.

The chain joins TRBV27 to TRBJ2-3; TRBD2 might be the D (7 bases). This CDR3 has 15 amino acids. Germline V gene data show CDR1 as MNHEY and CDR2 as SMNVEV (reference sequence). V was shortened by 6 bases and J by 4 bases, with 17 bases between the two germline ends. The CDR3 spells CASRRGGVRADTQYF. The CDR3 DNA reads TGTGCCAGCAGAAGGGGGGGCGTTCGGGCAGATACGCAGTATTTT.

Concerning this clone itself: In the same sample, other DNA sequences code for this CDR3. This sequence joins TRBV5-1 and TRBJ1-5; 7 positions agree with TRBD1. Losses at the gene ends were 3 bases for V and 4 bases for J; bases not matched to a gene: 4. Germline assignment: CDR1 SGHRS and CDR2 YFSETQ. The CDR3 contains 14 residues. The CDR3: CASSSGQPNQPQHF. The CDR3, as DNA: TGCGCCAGCAGCTCGGGACAGCCAAATCAGCCCCAGCATTTT.

The genes are TRBV6-1 and TRBJ2-7; D call uncertain. The CDR3 length is 12 residues. Germline values: CDR1 MNHNS, CDR2 SASEGT. V was trimmed by 3 bases and J by 4 bases, leaving 7 bases between them. DNA of the CDR3: TGTGCCAGCAGTGACCAGAGGTACGAGCAGTACTTC. This codes for CASSDQRYEQYF.

The rearrangement joins TRBV5-1 to TRBJ1-2, with no clear D. The V and J ends lost 2 bases and 5 bases respectively, with 13 bases between them. The germline V gene has CDR1 SGHRS and CDR2 YFSETQ. The CDR3 is 14 residues long. This CDR3 is CASSLRLAGYGYTF. DNA for the CDR3: TGCGCCAGCAGCTTACGCCTGGCGGGATATGGCTACACCTTC.